These 20 T cell receptor beta chains share one sample of origin, sequenced in a study of blood T cell repertoires in COVID-19. Some clones are missing from TCRdb's copy, which holds only in-frame ones; the method was immunoSEQ multiplex PCR. The profile shows around 160,000 clones, around 84% of them singletons. Specimen: peripheral blood. All receptors derive from a man in his 60s with active or convalescent COVID-19.

This clone has a single count. The gene calls are TRBV6-6 and TRBJ2-5; D uncertain. The V end was cut by 4 bases, the J end by 7 bases, with 7 bases between. The germline CDR1 and CDR2 sequences are MNHNY and SVGAGI (reference sequence). This CDR3 has 11 amino acids. The CDR3 region has the DNA TGTGCCAGCAGTTCCTATGTGACCCAGTACTTC. This gives the protein CASSSYVTQYF.

The chain has TRBV7-2 and TRBJ1-4; maybe TRBD1 (6 bases). V lost 1 base to trimming and J lost 4 bases, with 10 bases between them. The germline V gene has CDR1 SGHTA and CDR2 FQGNSA. The CDR3 length is 15 residues. The chain's CDR3 is CASSLGTVGNEKLFF. CDR3 sequence (DNA): TGTGCCAGCAGCTTAGGGACAGTGGGTAATGAAAAACTGTTTTTT.

The chain is built from TRBV28 and TRBJ2-7; 11 bases agree with TRBD2. CDR1 and CDR2 (germline): MDHEN, SYDVKM. This CDR3 is 14 amino acids long. With V trimmed by 9 bases and J by 3 bases, 7 bases remained unmatched. The CDR3, as DNA: TGTGCCAGTGTGACTAGCGGGACCCTCTACGAGCAGTACTTC. This encodes CASVTSGTLYEQYF.

The chain carries TRBV9 and TRBJ2-1, with D maybe TRBD2 (5 bases). V dropped 0 bases and J dropped 7 bases, with 8 bases sitting between them. This CDR3 region has 13 residues. Per germline, CDR1 SGDLS and CDR2 YYNGEE. The CDR3 protein is CASSVGERNEQFF. In nucleotides, the CDR3 is TGTGCCAGCAGCGTAGGTGAGCGGAATGAGCAGTTCTTC.

V usage is TRBV7-2 and J usage is TRBJ2-1; 9 nucleotides agree with TRBD2. CDR1 is SGHTA, CDR2 FQGNSA, per germline. J lost 7 bases, V lost 6 bases, and 4 bases had no gene match. There are 13 residues in the CDR3. CDR3 sequence: CASSQSGRNEQFF. In DNA, the CDR3 is TGTGCCAGCAGTCAAAGCGGGAGGAATGAGCAGTTCTTC.

This CDR3 is CASSQDGRLGGYTF. Written as DNA, the CDR3 is TGCGCCAGCAGCCAAGATGGGAGACTGGGTGGCTACACCTTC. This chain links TRBV4-3 with TRBJ1-2; D not resolved. V lost 0 bases, J lost 7 bases, and 12 bases lay in between. CDR1 LGHNA and CDR2 YSLEER come from the germline V gene. This CDR3 region has 14 residues.

The chain uses TRBV9 and TRBJ2-7; D is possibly TRBD2 (5 bases). The CDR3 spans 15 residues. Germline V gene data show CDR1 as SGDLS and CDR2 as YYNGEE. V was trimmed by 0 bases and J by 3 bases, leaving 13 bases between them. In nucleotides, the CDR3 is TGTGCCAGCAGCGTAGGGTGGGGAGCCCACTACGAGCAGTACTTC. This codes for CASSVGWGAHYEQYF.

V is TRBV5-4 and J is TRBJ2-1; 7 nucleotides agree with TRBD2. The junction had 6 bases not matched to a gene; V was cut back by 2 bases and J by 4 bases. The V gene's germline CDR1 is SGHNT and CDR2 YYREEE (reference sequence). This CDR3 spans 15 amino acids. The CDR3 protein is CASSLIASGYNEQFF. The CDR3 nucleotides read TGTGCCAGCAGCTTAATCGCTAGCGGATACAATGAGCAGTTCTTC.

This clone turned up a few times. This rearrangement joins TRBV3-1 (or the pseudogene TRBV3-2) to TRBJ1-1, with 7 bases aligning to TRBD1. Per the germline V gene, CDR1 is LGHDT and CDR2 is YNNKEL (reference sequence). V shed 4 bases and J 7 bases; nucleotides not matched to a gene: 3. The CDR3 sequence is 12 residues long. CDR3 amino acids: CASSRWDSEAFF. The DNA of the CDR3 is TGTGCCAGCAGCCGATGGGACAGTGAAGCTTTCTTT.

This clone was picked up a small number of times. The CDR3 spells CASSRIEQGVYGYTF. The CDR3 DNA reads TGTGCCAGCAGCCGAATTGAACAGGGCGTCTATGGCTACACCTTC. V usage is TRBV5-4 and J usage is TRBJ1-2, with a tentative D call TRBD1 (6 bases). CDR1 is SGHNT and CDR2 is YYREEE in the germline V gene (reference sequence). The CDR3 spans 15 residues. Trimming took off 4 bases at V and 4 bases at J, with 17 bases between the two ends.

The J gene is TRBJ1-2, the V gene TRBV2; TRBD1 might be the D (6 bases). V lost 6 bases and J 6 bases, leaving 11 bases between the germline ends. Per germline, CDR1 SNHLY and CDR2 FYNNEI. This CDR3 spans 12 amino acids. CDR3 loop: CASRADSNGYTF. The CDR3 DNA follows: TGTGCCAGCAGGGCGGACAGTAATGGCTACACCTTC.

This sequence joins TRBV4-2 and TRBJ2-3; D is unresolved. Germline V gene sequence: CDR1 LGHNA, CDR2 YNFKEQ. The ends were cut back, 1 base at V and 4 bases at J, with 12 bases in the middle. The CDR3 length is 15 residues. CDR3 nucleotide sequence: TGTGCCAGCAGCCAAGTGGCGGTTAAGTCAGATACGCAGTATTTT. This gives the protein CASSQVAVKSDTQYF.

The chain has TRBV7-3 and TRBJ2-5; TRBD2 matches 8 bases. This CDR3 comprises 18 residues. The trim removed 0 bases at V and 2 bases at J, leaving 11 bases unmatched. The germline gives CDR1 SGHTA, CDR2 FQGTGA. The CDR3 DNA reads TGTGCCAGCAGCTTAACGGGGCCGGGCGGGAGGAAACAAGAGACCCAGTACTTC. The encoded protein is CASSLTGPGGRKQETQYF. Looking up the rest from reference TRBV7-3 and TRBJ2-5 gives the full variable domain: GAGVSQTPSNKVTEKGKYVELRCDPISGHTALYWYRQSLGQGPEFLIYFQGTGAADDSGLPNDRFFAVRPEGSVSTLKIQRTERGDSAVYLCASSLTGPGGRKQETQYFGPGTRLLVL.

The chain joins TRBV5-6 to TRBJ1-1, with D perhaps matching TRBD1 (5 bases). Germline V gene data show CDR1 as SGHDT and CDR2 as YYEEEE. Between the trimmed V and J ends, which lost 2 bases and 4 bases, there was a span of 12 bases. This CDR3 is built from 14 residues. The CDR3 coding sequence is TGTGCCAGCAGCTTTGTGGGGCGCGTCACTGAAGCTTTCTTT. It encodes CASSFVGRVTEAFF.

On this clone: Other nucleotide sequences from this sample produce the same CDR3. The chain uses TRBV12-3 or TRBV12-4 and TRBJ1-5; D perhaps matches TRBD1 (6 bases). The CDR3 length is 12 residues. Trimming removed 6 bases at V and 7 bases at J, with 10 bases between. For the CDR3, the DNA is TGTGCCAGCAGCAGGGGTTGGCAGCCCCAGCATTTT. Its translation: CASSRGWQPQHF.

In this sample, this clone turned up once. The chain employs TRBV2 and TRBJ1-2, with D possibly being TRBD1 (6 bases). V lost 4 bases and J 8 bases, leaving 17 bases between the germline ends. In germline, CDR1 is SNHLY, CDR2 FYNNEI. There are 14 residues in the CDR3. DNA for the CDR3: TGTGCCAGCAGTGCCATCCTGACAGGCGACGGCTACACCTTC. It specifies CASSAILTGDGYTF.

This chain joins TRBV6-2 or TRBV6-3 and TRBJ2-7; 10 bases match TRBD2. With V trimmed by 0 bases and J by 6 bases, 2 bases remained unmatched. Germline V gives CDR1 MNHEY, CDR2 SVGEGT. The CDR3 is 14 residues long. The CDR3 DNA sequence: TGTGCCAGCAGTTACTCTAGCGGGAGGTCCGAGCAGTACTTC. Translated, it gives CASSYSSGRSEQYF.

The chain uses TRBV10-3 and TRBJ2-7; 11 nucleotides line up with TRBD2. The V gene's germline CDR1 is ENHRY and CDR2 SYGVKD. The CDR3 has 15 residues. Unmatched junction bases numbered 7, after V lost 4 bases and J lost 5 bases. For the CDR3, the DNA is TGTGCCATCAGTGGTAGTAGCGGGAGGGCCCACGAGCAGTACTTC. Translated, it gives CAISGSSGRAHEQYF.

The chain employs TRBV19 and TRBJ2-7, with TRBD1 matching 12 bases. V dropped 6 bases and J dropped 5; count of bases not matched to a gene: 8. Germline V lookup: CDR1 LNHDA, CDR2 SQIVND (reference sequence). This CDR3 is 15 amino acids long. Here the CDR3 reads CASSSPGQGANEQYF. CDR3 in DNA: TGTGCCAGTAGCTCACCGGGACAGGGGGCAAACGAGCAGTACTTC.

The V call is TRBV27, the J call TRBJ2-7, with TRBD1 as a possible D gene (6 bases). The germline CDR1 and CDR2 sequences are MNHEY and SMNVEV (reference sequence). V lost 5 bases and J 3 bases, leaving 23 bases between the germline ends. The CDR3 runs 17 residues. CDR3 residues: CASSPPPTGTKDYEQYF. The CDR3 DNA is TGTGCCAGCAGTCCGCCCCCGACAGGTACCAAGGACTACGAGCAGTACTTC.